One T cell receptor (beta chain) is described in this entry. TCRdb keeps only in-frame clones here, not all; method: immunoSEQ multiplex PCR. The repertoire holds approximately 110,000 clones, with about nine tenths as singletons. The data stem from a study of T cell responses to AZD1222 COVID-19 vaccine. Trimming took 4 bases from V and 10 from J; bases not matched to a gene: 7. Germline V gene data show CDR1 as SQVTM and CDR2 as ANQGSEA. This CDR3 comprises 13 residues. The chain recombines TRBV29-1 with TRBJ1-1; 12 nucleotides match TRBD1. The receptor's source is an adult in good health. Source: peripheral blood, taken on day 0 of AZD1222 vaccination. The CDR3 region is CSVVSGTGGIAFF. DNA of the CDR3: TGCAGCGTTGTGTCGGGGACAGGGGGCATAGCTTTCTTT.